The clone carrying this TCR beta chain has just a few counts. This entry comes from a study of early T cells in non-severe SARS-CoV-2 infection. The V and J ends lost 5 bases and 1 base, in that order; junction bases with no gene match: 3. The CDR3 consists of 14 residues. Per germline, CDR1 SGHVS and CDR2 FQNEAQ. One entry per CDR3 protein, called by TCRdb with MiXCR from the 5' RACE reads. The sample has 85,000 to 95,000 distinct CDR3 sequences, over 12% seen once. The chain carries TRBV7-8 and TRBJ2-5; TRBD2 aligns across 8 bases. Sequencing was carried out using whole blood. The origin of this receptor is an adult who was a healthcare worker with PCR-confirmed SARS-CoV-2 infection or an uninfected control (not recorded which). CDR3 region: CASSRRGGQETQYF. The CDR3 DNA is TGTGCCAGCAGCCGACGGGGGGGCCAAGAGACCCAGTACTTC. Filled out from reference TRBV7-8 and TRBJ2-5, the complete variable domain reads GAGVSQSPRYKVAKRGQDVALRCDPISGHVSLFWYQQALGQGPEFLTYFQNEAQLDKSGLPSDRFFAERPEGSVSTLKIQRTQQEDSAVYLCASSRRGGQETQYFGPGTRLLVL.